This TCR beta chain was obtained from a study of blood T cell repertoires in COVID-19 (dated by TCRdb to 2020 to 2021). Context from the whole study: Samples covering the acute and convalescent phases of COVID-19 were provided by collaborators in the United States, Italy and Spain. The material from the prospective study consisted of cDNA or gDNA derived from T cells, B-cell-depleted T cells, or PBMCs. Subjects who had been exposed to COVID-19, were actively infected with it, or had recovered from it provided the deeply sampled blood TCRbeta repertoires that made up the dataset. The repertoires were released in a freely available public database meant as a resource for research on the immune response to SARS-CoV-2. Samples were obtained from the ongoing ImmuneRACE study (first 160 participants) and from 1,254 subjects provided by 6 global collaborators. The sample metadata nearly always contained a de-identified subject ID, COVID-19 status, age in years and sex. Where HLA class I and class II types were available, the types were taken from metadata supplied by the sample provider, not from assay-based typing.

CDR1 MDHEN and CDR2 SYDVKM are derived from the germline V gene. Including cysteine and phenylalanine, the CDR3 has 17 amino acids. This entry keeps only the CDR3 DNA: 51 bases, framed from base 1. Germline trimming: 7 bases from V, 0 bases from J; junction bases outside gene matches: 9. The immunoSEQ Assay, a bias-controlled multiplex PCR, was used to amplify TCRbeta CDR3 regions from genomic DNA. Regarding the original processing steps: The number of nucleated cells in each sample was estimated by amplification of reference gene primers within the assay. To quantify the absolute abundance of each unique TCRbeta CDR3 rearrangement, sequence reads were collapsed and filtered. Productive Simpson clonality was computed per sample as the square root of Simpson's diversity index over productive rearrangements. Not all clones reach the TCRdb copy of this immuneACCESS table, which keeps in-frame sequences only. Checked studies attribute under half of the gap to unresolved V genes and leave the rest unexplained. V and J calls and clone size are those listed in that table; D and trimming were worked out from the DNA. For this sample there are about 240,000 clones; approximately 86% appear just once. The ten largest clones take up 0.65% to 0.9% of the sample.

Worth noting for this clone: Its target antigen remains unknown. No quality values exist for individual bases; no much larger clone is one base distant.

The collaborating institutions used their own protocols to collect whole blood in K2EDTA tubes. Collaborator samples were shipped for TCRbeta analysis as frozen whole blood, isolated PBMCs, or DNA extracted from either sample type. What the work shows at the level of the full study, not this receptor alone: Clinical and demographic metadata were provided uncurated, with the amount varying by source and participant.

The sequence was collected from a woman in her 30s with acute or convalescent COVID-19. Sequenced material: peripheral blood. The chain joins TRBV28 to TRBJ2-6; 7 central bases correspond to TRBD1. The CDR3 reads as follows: CASTPTGSYSGANVLTF. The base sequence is TGTGCCAGCACACCGACAGGGTCCTACTCTGGGGCCAACGTCCTGACTTTC. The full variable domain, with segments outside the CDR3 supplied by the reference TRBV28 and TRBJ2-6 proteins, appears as DVKVTQSSRYLVKRTGEKVFLECVQDMDHENMFWYRQDPGLGLRLIYFSYDVKMKEKGDIPEGYSVSREKKERFSLILESASTNQTSMYLCASTPTGSYSGANVLTFGAGSRLTVL.